This TCR beta chain emerged from a study of CD8 T cells in ankylosing spondylitis (dated by TCRdb to about 2017). Concerning the study at large: The study profiled T cell receptor beta repertoires in healthy donors and ankylosing spondylitis patients to find disease-linked TCR variants. Peripheral blood samples were taken, and synovial fluid was additionally collected from ankylosing spondylitis patients. The full study cohort comprised 25 ankylosing spondylitis patients and about a hundred healthy donors. What the study reported, not specific to this receptor: Some TCR beta motif variants had previously been reported in synovial fluid and blood of reactive arthritis patients, which suggested common disease-initiation mechanisms. In peripheral blood, the disease-linked clones were found at relatively low frequencies and had a CD8+ phenotype. The disease-linked clones were reported as significantly enriched in matched synovial fluid samples from ankylosing spondylitis patients. A TCR beta motif of roughly 8 highly homologous amino acid variants appeared characteristic of blood from ankylosing spondylitis patients.

The reads were generated on an Illumina HiSeq 2500. Quantitative 5'-RACE with molecular barcodes was used to prepare TCR beta libraries. In the original analysis: Disease-linked TCR variants were identified with a new computational method built on a probabilistic model of VDJ rearrangement. TCRdb handled the public reads itself, with Q25 trimming in fastp and clone calling in MiXCR, and kept productive beta chains. For every CDR3 protein sequence, its rows merge into one entry that carries the most common genes and DNA. The V and J calls reflect TCRdb's pipeline rather than the authors' work. The sample has fewer than 650,000 distinct CDR3 sequences on record, roughly 13% of them singletons. Of the sample, about 6.5% falls within the top ten clones. About this clonotype: Its cognate antigen has yet to be identified. Qualities for individual bases were not recorded, and no much larger clone is one base off.

In the germline V gene, CDR1 corresponds to SGDLS and CDR2 to YYNGEE. The CDR3, cysteine through phenylalanine, is 17 amino acids long. CDR3 DNA only is kept here, 51 bases in frame from base 1. At the junction V is shortened by 1 base and J by 3 bases; bases outside the gene matches: 7. The sequence joins TRBV9 to TRBJ2-1; 10 middle bases align to TRBD2. This sequence was found in a male donor with ankylosing spondylitis. Sequencing input: blood, either unsorted or a sorted T cell fraction (not recorded which). The DNA is TGTGCCAGCAGCGTAAATCCAGCGGGGGGGCACTACAATGAGCAGTTCTTC. Its protein is CASSVNPAGGHYNEQFF.